Sequencing of this TCR beta chain was carried out in a study of T cell clonality in common variable immunodeficiency. General study findings and limits: Common variable immunodeficiency TCR beta sequences reportedly had fewer deletions and N-nucleotide insertions. What drives increased CVID clonality needs T cell subpopulation sequencing. CVID subjects shared fewer TCRbeta clones than healthy controls did.

Measured with immunoSEQ multiplex PCR; TCRdb has only the in-frame clones, and not every one. Altogether approximately 20,000 clones were found in the sample, and no singletons occur. Both groups were predominantly of Caucasian heritage. For at least one year, all CVID subjects received replacement immunoglobulin. Per the germline V gene, CDR1 is SQVTM and CDR2 is ANQGSEA. Trimming removed 5 bases from V and 2 bases from J, with 11 bases in between. The CDR3 is made up of 13 amino acids. Ten or more counts support this clone. Its specificity is unknown. The read terminates 3 residues ahead of where the CDR3 ends, so the germline J gene completes it.

The material sequenced was peripheral blood mononuclear cells. This clonotype was sampled from a human donor with common variable immunodeficiency. The chain uses TRBV29-1 and TRBJ2-3, with a weak D call TRBD1 (6 bases). CDR3: CSVWGQYTDTQYF. The CDR3 DNA, read in part, is TGCAGCGTTTGGGGGCAGTACACAGATACG.